This is a list of T cell receptor beta chains from one sample in a study of blood T cell repertoires in COVID-19. Sequencing used immunoSEQ multiplex PCR; TCRdb keeps in-frame clones, though not all of them. The repertoire consists of about 250,000 clones, with 86% occurring once and the leading ten covering less than 2%. Sequenced: PBMCs or T cells enriched from blood (not recorded which). Receptors were obtained from a man aged 35-49 years who had recovered from COVID-19. Both conserved end residues are part of each CDR3. The D gene is left open where the match is weak. Clone sizes are given selectively: once, few, many, or a class where the clone is expanded.

V gene,D gene,J gene,clone size,CDR3 protein,CDR3 DNA
TRBV7-2,.,TRBJ2-6,.,CASSPKGGGANVLTF,TGTGCCAGCAGCCCCAAGGGAGGTGGGGCCAACGTCCTGACTTTC
TRBV12-5,.,TRBJ2-7,few,CASGFGYEQYF,TGTGCTAGTGGTTTCGGTTACGAGCAGTACTTC
TRBV5-6,TRBD1,TRBJ2-1,.,CASSLGSGQGAFEQFF,TGTGCCAGCAGCTTGGGGTCGGGACAGGGGGCTTTCGAGCAGTTCTTC
TRBV19,TRBD1,TRBJ2-6,.,CASSTSGQLSFSGANVLTF,TGTGCCAGTAGTACATCGGGACAGCTAAGTTTCTCTGGGGCCAACGTCCTGACTTTC
TRBV7-2,.,TRBJ1-1,.,CASSLGSGEPEAFF,TGTGCCAGCAGCTTAGGGTCAGGGGAACCTGAAGCTTTCTTT
TRBV28,.,TRBJ2-2,.,CASSSGVISRDTGELFF,TGTGCCAGCAGTTCGGGGGTGATTAGTCGGGACACCGGGGAGCTGTTTTTT
TRBV30,.,TRBJ2-7,once,CSAGSYEQYF,TGTTCGGCGGGCTCCTACGAGCAGTACTTC
TRBV10-3,.,TRBJ1-1,.,CAITAGTTEAFF,TGTGCCATCACCGCGGGGACCACTGAAGCTTTCTTT
TRBV18,.,TRBJ2-5,.,CASSLLRETQYF,TGTGCCAGCTCACTACTGAGAGAGACCCAGTACTTC
TRBV7-8,.,TRBJ1-6,.,CASSSSVESPLHF,TGTGCCAGCAGCTCCTCGGTTGAGTCACCCCTCCACTTT
TRBV4-3,.,TRBJ1-2,.,CASSQDPGEGYGYTF,TGCGCCAGCAGCCAAGACCCAGGGGAAGGGTATGGCTACACCTTC
TRBV7-2,TRBD2,TRBJ2-1,.,CASSLAPARGNEQFF,TGTGCCAGCAGCTTAGCCCCTGCGCGGGGGAATGAGCAGTTCTTC
TRBV5-1,TRBD1,TRBJ1-5,.,CASSPTGSNQPQHF,TGCGCCAGCAGCCCGACAGGGTCCAATCAGCCCCAGCATTTT
TRBV7-7,TRBD2,TRBJ2-2,.,CASSPLAGPTGELFF,TGTGCCAGCAGCCCACTAGCGGGCCCCACCGGGGAGCTGTTTTTT
TRBV19,TRBD2,TRBJ2-7,.,CASSSQGLAAEQYF,TGTGCCAGTAGTAGCCAGGGACTAGCAGCCGAGCAGTACTTC
TRBV5-1,TRBD1,TRBJ1-1,.,CASILRTGGSEAFF,TGCGCCAGCATTCTGCGGACAGGGGGCTCTGAAGCTTTCTTT
TRBV20-1,.,TRBJ2-1,.,CSASPGRGNEQFF,TGCAGTGCTAGTCCAGGCCGGGGGAATGAGCAGTTCTTC
TRBV7-2,.,TRBJ1-2,few,CASSPQALGGEANYGYTF,TGTGCCAGCAGCCCCCAGGCCCTTGGGGGGGAAGCTAACTATGGCTACACCTTC
TRBV3-1/TRBV3-2,.,TRBJ2-5,once,CASSPSGGLETQYF,TGTGCCAGCAGCCCCTCGGGCGGGCTGGAGACCCAGTACTTC
TRBV4-3,TRBD1,TRBJ1-3,.,CASSQDTGGAGNTIYF,TGCGCCAGCAGCCAAGATACAGGGGGTGCTGGAAACACCATATATTTT
TRBV2,.,TRBJ1-1,.,CASSEAGPNTEAFF,TGTGCCAGCAGTGAAGCGGGGCCGAACACTGAAGCTTTCTTT
TRBV4-1,TRBD2,TRBJ2-2,.,CATRLAGGNTGELFF,TGCGCCACCCGACTAGCGGGGGGGAACACCGGGGAGCTGTTTTTT
TRBV4-3,.,TRBJ2-1,.,CASSQDRGIHEQFF,TGCGCCAGCAGCCAAGATCGGGGGATCCATGAGCAGTTCTTC
TRBV6-2/TRBV6-3,.,TRBJ1-5,.,CASSLPGTLPQHF,TGTGCCAGCAGTTTACCAGGGACTCTGCCCCAGCATTTT
TRBV3-1/TRBV3-2,.,TRBJ2-6,.,CASSHLSEPKLSGANVLTF,TGTGCCAGCAGCCATCTTAGCGAGCCTAAATTATCTGGGGCCAACGTCCTGACTTTC
TRBV7-9,TRBD2,TRBJ2-5,once,CASSHAPLLAGGSETQYF,TGTGCCAGCAGCCACGCCCCCTTACTAGCGGGGGGATCAGAGACCCAGTACTTC
TRBV19,.,TRBJ1-2,once,CASSMAQGFNYGYTF,TGTGCCAGTAGTATGGCACAGGGATTTAACTATGGCTACACCTTC
TRBV19,.,TRBJ1-5,once,CASSIPRTGNQPQHF,TGTGCCAGTAGTATACCCAGGACAGGCAATCAGCCCCAGCATTTT
TRBV19,TRBD1,TRBJ2-7,.,CASSSPGTGAYEQYF,TGTGCCAGTAGTTCACCCGGGACAGGGGCCTACGAGCAGTACTTC
TRBV18,.,TRBJ1-4,.,CASSPQGPGNEKLFF,TGTGCCAGCTCACCACAGGGGCCTGGTAATGAAAAACTGTTTTTT
TRBV18,TRBD1,TRBJ2-2,.,CASSPEPPDRTNTGELFF,TGTGCCAGCTCACCTGAACCTCCGGACAGGACGAACACCGGGGAGCTGTTTTTT
TRBV7-2,TRBD1,TRBJ1-2,.,CASSLGTGTGYGYTF,TGTGCCAGCAGCCTGGGGACAGGGACGGGTTATGGCTACACCTTC
TRBV25-1,.,TRBJ2-5,.,CASSVTGMETQYF,TGTGCCAGCAGTGTAACAGGGATGGAGACCCAGTACTTC
TRBV5-1,TRBD1,TRBJ1-2,.,CASSGLGQGAPYGYTF,TGCGCCAGCAGCGGACTAGGACAGGGGGCCCCCTATGGCTACACCTTC
TRBV10-3,.,TRBJ2-2,.,CAISENQGRDTGELFF,TGTGCCATCAGTGAGAATCAGGGTAGGGACACCGGGGAGCTGTTTTTT
TRBV7-3,TRBD2,TRBJ2-3,once,CASSLYTAGDTQYF,TGTGCCAGCAGCTTATATACAGCGGGGGATACGCAGTATTTT
TRBV6-5,.,TRBJ2-7,once,CASSYNSGSYEQYF,TGTGCCAGCAGTTATAACAGCGGCTCCTACGAGCAGTACTTC
TRBV6-5,.,TRBJ1-1,few,CASSNRILRDTEAFF,TGTGCCAGCAGTAACAGGATCCTAAGGGACACTGAAGCTTTCTTT
TRBV19,.,TRBJ2-5,.,CASSIQGSQETQYF,TGTGCCAGTAGTATACAGGGCTCCCAAGAGACCCAGTACTTC
TRBV28,.,TRBJ2-3,.,CASSSPAGMIDTQYF,TGTGCCAGCAGTTCTCCGGCGGGGATGATAGATACGCAGTATTTT
TRBV2,TRBD2,TRBJ2-7,many,CASRVPSGRSTYEQYF,TGTGCCAGCAGAGTCCCTAGCGGAAGGAGTACCTACGAGCAGTACTTC
TRBV4-2,.,TRBJ2-1,.,CASSQVAGAAYNEQFF,TGTGCCAGCAGCCAAGTGGCGGGGGCCGCCTACAATGAGCAGTTCTTC
TRBV28,.,TRBJ1-1,.,CASSLPRIGTRAEAFF,TGTGCCAGCAGTTTGCCCCGTATCGGGACTCGGGCTGAAGCTTTCTTT
TRBV19,TRBD1,TRBJ1-4,.,CASSPGDSANEKLFF,TGTGCCAGTAGTCCTGGGGACAGTGCAAATGAAAAACTGTTTTTT
TRBV7-2,TRBD2,TRBJ2-5,.,CASSSTSGETQYF,TGTGCCAGCAGCTCAACTAGCGGAGAGACCCAGTACTTC
TRBV7-2,.,TRBJ1-1,.,CASSPQTGDAEAFF,TGTGCCAGCAGCCCACAGACGGGGGACGCTGAAGCTTTCTTT
TRBV5-5,TRBD1,TRBJ2-2,once,CASSRDRVITGELFF,TGTGCCAGCAGCAGGGACAGGGTTATCACCGGGGAGCTGTTTTTT
TRBV28,TRBD2,TRBJ2-3,.,CASSLLAGRTDTQYF,TGTGCCAGCAGTCTCCTAGCGGGACGGACAGATACGCAGTATTTT
TRBV5-5,.,TRBJ2-3,.,CASSLASESGASTDTQYF,TGTGCCAGCAGCTTGGCCTCGGAAAGCGGTGCTAGCACAGATACGCAGTATTTT
TRBV30,.,TRBJ2-5,.,CAWSDLSYQETQYF,TGTGCCTGGAGTGATTTGTCGTACCAAGAGACCCAGTACTTC
TRBV6-1,TRBD2,TRBJ2-6,.,CASSGTSGSGANVLTF,TGTGCCAGCAGTGGGACTAGCGGCTCTGGGGCCAACGTCCTGACTTTC
TRBV9,.,TRBJ1-6,few,CASSSRAGVDNSPLHF,TGTGCCAGCAGCTCACGGGCAGGGGTGGATAATTCACCCCTCCACTTT
TRBV27,.,TRBJ2-3,.,CASSFQVAGTDTQYF,TGTGCCAGCAGTTTTCAAGTAGCGGGCACAGATACGCAGTATTTT